This paragraph covers one TCR beta chain sequence. Its antigen is undetermined. Expressed TCRB transcripts were sequenced because the entire RNA isolate underwent reverse transcription. Some clones are missing from TCRdb's copy, which holds only in-frame ones; the method was immunoSEQ multiplex PCR. The table lists just over 600,000 clones, roughly a sixth of them singletons. This specimen belongs to a study of beta chain features in type 1 diabetes. As for the study in general: Across every sample, around 110,000,000 sorted cells were examined in total. General study points: In all four CD4+ subsets, TCRB CDR3 length was significantly, moderately reduced in type 1 diabetes. Individuals with type 1 diabetes displayed fewer insertions and more deletions at VDJ junctions. A cDNA-based sequencing approach could over-represent cells with high TCR expression.

CDR1 SGDLS and CDR2 YYNGEE come from the germline V gene. The germline V and J ends were trimmed by 4 bases and 8 bases, with 21 bases remaining between them. The CDR3 extends over 16 amino acids. Sequencing used naive CD4+ T cells from blood. The TCR originated in a man aged 18 to 30 in good health. The chain joins TRBV9 to TRBJ1-4; D ambiguous. The CDR3 is CASSTNPLLRGEKLFF. Written as DNA, the CDR3 is TGTGCCAGCAGCACAAACCCCCTCCTTCGGGGAGAAAAACTGTTTTTT. Full variable domain (outside the CDR3, taken from reference TRBV9 and TRBJ1-4): DSGVTQTPKHLITATGQRVTLRCSPRSGDLSVYWYQQSLDQGLQFLIQYYNGEERAKGNILERFSAQQFPDLHSELNLSSLELGDSALYFCASSTNPLLRGEKLFFGSGTQLSVL.